A single T cell receptor (beta chain) is shown here with its context. What it binds is unknown. The data belong to a study of cytomegalovirus exposure and HLA in healthy donors. For the study at large: HLA-typed donors contributed some 77 million unique TCRs, which were held in an early data release. Overall study findings and caveats: According to reports, the classifier identified cytomegalovirus status with high specificity and sensitivity. Near-uniform donor sequencing depth was presumed by presence/absence analyses.

PCR used 60 Vbeta primers and 13 Jbeta primers. Clones were read by immunoSEQ multiplex PCR, and TCRdb kept only the in-frame ones, dropping some. The data contain 93,000 or so clones, more than 65% of them seen just once; the ten biggest clones take up under 13%. The CDR3 contains 15 residues. V trimming: 5 bases; J trimming: 9 bases; junction bases outside the gene matches: 5. CDR1 and CDR2 from the germline V gene are PRHDT and FYEKMQ (reference sequence). The clonotype originates from a woman aged 18-29 years in good health and CMV-seropositive. The chain employs TRBV13 and TRBJ2-1, with 15 bases aligning to TRBD2. The sample consisted of PBMCs. The CDR3 coding sequence is TGTGCCAGCAGCGAAGGACTAGCGGGAGGGGGTGAGCAGTTCTTC. This gives the protein CASSEGLAGGGEQFF.